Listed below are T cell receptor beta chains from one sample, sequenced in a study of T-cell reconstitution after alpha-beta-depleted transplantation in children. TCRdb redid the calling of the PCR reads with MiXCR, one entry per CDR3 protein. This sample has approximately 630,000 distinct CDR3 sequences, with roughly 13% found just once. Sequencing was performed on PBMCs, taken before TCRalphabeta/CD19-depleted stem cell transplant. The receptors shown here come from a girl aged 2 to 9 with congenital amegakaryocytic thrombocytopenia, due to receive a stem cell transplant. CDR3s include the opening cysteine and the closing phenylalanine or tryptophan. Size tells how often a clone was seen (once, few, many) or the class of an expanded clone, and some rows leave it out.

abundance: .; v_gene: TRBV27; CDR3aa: CASSPTLDGFNEKLFF
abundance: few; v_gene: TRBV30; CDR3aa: CAWSGAGNVYEAFF
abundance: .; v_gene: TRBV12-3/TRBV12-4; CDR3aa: CASSSPDIPQAPLHF
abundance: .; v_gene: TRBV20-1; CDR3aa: CSARLAFPREQYF
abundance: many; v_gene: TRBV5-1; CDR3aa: CASSLGFYEQYF
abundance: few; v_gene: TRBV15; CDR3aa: CATSRDRGHEQYF
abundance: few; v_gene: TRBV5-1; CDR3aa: CASSLREDTQYF
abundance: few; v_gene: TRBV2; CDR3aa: CASPYRGRYNEQFF
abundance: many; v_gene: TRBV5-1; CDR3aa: CASSGTGASYNEQFF
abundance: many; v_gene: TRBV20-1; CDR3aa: CSADGPQVYNEQFF
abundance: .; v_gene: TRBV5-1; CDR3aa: CASRRSSYEQYF
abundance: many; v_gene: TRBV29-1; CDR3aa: CSVVLPVDRYEQYF
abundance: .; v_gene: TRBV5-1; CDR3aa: CASSKAELPDTQYF
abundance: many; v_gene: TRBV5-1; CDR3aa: CASSLAVGTDTQYF
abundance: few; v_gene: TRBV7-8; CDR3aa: CASITGGEQYF
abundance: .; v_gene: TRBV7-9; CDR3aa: CASRSDRGAISDTQYF
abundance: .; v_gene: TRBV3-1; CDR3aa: CASSQGPARRVGGYTF
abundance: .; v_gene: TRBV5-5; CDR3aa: CASSLAPGGGSYEQYF
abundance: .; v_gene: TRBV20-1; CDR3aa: CSASTGTDYGYTF
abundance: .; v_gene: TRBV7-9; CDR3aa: CASSLGGLALEQFF
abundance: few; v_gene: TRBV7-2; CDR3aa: CASSSSSGMNTEAFF
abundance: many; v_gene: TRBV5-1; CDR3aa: CASSATSVRENNEQFF
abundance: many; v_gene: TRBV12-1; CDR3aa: CASSPRERGYYNEQFF
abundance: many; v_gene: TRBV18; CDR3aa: CASHMAGGDTEAFF
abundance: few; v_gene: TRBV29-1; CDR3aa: CSVEVFGAGELFF
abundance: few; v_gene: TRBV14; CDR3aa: CASSQRSHNEQFF
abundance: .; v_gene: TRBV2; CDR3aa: CASSTRLTNEQFF
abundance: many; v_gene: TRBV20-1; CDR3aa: CSAGNRGGNTEAFF
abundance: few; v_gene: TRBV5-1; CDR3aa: CASKRENYGYTF
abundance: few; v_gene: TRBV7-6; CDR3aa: CASSPEGLASRGYTQYF
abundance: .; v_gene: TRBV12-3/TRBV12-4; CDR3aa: CASSPRDRGSTGELFF
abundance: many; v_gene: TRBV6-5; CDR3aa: CASSSVAGGYNEQFF
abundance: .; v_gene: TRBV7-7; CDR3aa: CASTPGPQHNEQFF
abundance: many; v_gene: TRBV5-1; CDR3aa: CASSETGLNYGYTF
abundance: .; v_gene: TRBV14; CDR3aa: CASSQDSSESNEQFF
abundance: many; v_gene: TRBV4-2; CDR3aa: CASSPEDRPYEQYF
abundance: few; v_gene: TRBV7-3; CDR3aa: CASSLAGGGDRIFF
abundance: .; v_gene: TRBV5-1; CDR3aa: CASSLSLGGGPDTQYF
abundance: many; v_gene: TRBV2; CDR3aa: CASRTTSGATPQPYNEQFF
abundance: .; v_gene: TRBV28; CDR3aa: CASSFRGAHGYTF